This section outlines one TCR beta chain sequence together with its context. Germline V lookup: CDR1 MNHEY, CDR2 SVGEGT. J was trimmed by 3 bases and V by 4 bases; bases with no gene match: 4. This CDR3 has 15 amino acids. This sample was taken from a study of blood T cell repertoires in COVID-19. Study-wide background: Collection of acute and convalescent COVID-19 samples took place in the United States, Italy and Spain.

Original processing methods: Estimation of nucleated cell counts relied on the amplification of reference gene primers. Clones were read by immunoSEQ multiplex PCR, and TCRdb kept only the in-frame ones, dropping some. From that table come the V and J calls and clone size; the DNA was used to work out D and trimming. The table lists around 280,000 clones, roughly 89% of them singletons. Living in about two dozen US areas, the participants were between roughly 18 and 89 years of age. Researchers sorted participants into cohorts using their self-reported clinical history. The chain has TRBV6-2 or TRBV6-3 and TRBJ2-3, with TRBD1 identical over 10 bases. The sample consisted of PBMCs or T cells enriched from blood (not recorded which). The TCR was taken from a woman aged 18-29 years with acute COVID-19. CDR3 protein: CASSSRGQGTDTQYF. CDR3 nucleotide sequence: TGTGCCAGCAGTTCCCGGGGACAGGGGACAGATACGCAGTATTTT.